The 3 T cell receptor beta chains below come from one sample, sequenced in a study of blood T cell repertoires in COVID-19. Generated by immunoSEQ multiplex PCR, the TCRdb table keeps only in-frame clones and is missing some. The data hold about 360,000 clones, with about 88% observed a single time. Material: peripheral blood. The source is a human donor in a cohort sampled during active COVID-19.

This sequence joins TRBV5-4 and TRBJ2-3; 10 nucleotides agree with TRBD2. Trimming took 0 bases from V and 0 from J; bases not matched to a gene: 10. The CDR3 loop spans 19 amino acids. Germline V gene data show CDR1 as SGHNT and CDR2 as YYREEE (reference sequence). CDR3 nucleotides: TGTGCCAGCAGCTTGGTTCTAGCGGGAGCCTACTCTAGCACAGATACGCAGTATTTT. Its translation: CASSLVLAGAYSSTDTQYF.

The rearrangement uses TRBV16 and TRBJ1-1, with D hard to call. Germline CDR1 and CDR2: KGHSY and FQNENV. V shed 3 bases and J shed 4 bases, with 15 bases lying between them. CDR3 size: 15 residues. The DNA for the CDR3 is TGTGCCAGCAGCCAGTCTCATGCCCGGGGCACTGAAGCTTTCTTT. This sequence encodes CASSQSHARGTEAFF.

This rearrangement joins TRBV6-1 to TRBJ2-7; 9 nucleotides line up with TRBD2. Germline trimming cut 1 base from V and 6 bases from J; bases unmatched to any gene: 1. The CDR3 consists of 13 residues. Germline loops: CDR1 MNHNS, CDR2 SASEGT. DNA of the CDR3: TGTGCCAGCAGTGAAGGGACTAGCGCCGAGCAGTACTTC. Protein product: CASSEGTSAEQYF.